This T cell receptor beta chain stems from a study of beta chain features in type 1 diabetes. Since all of the isolated RNA was reverse transcribed, expressed TCRB transcripts were what got sequenced. Assay: immunoSEQ multiplex PCR; the TCRdb copy retains only in-frame clones and omits some. Of 680,000 or so clones listed, around an eighth are singletons. The study, taken as a whole, reports: There was a moderate but significant shortening of TCRB CDR3s in all four CD4+ subsets of Type 1 diabetes patients.

This clone has only a few counts. Its antigen is as yet unknown. Trimming removed 2 bases from V and 6 bases from J, with 13 bases in between. CDR3 length equals 15 residues. Germline V lookup: CDR1 PRHDT, CDR2 FYEKMQ (reference sequence). This TCR was sampled from a man between 18 and 35 years old with type 1 diabetes. The chain uses TRBV13 and TRBJ1-4; D is unresolved. The source material was naive CD4+ T cells from blood. The chain's CDR3 is CASSLLGQDHEKLFF. CDR3 bases: TGTGCCAGCAGCTTATTAGGGCAGGATCATGAAAAACTGTTTTTT.